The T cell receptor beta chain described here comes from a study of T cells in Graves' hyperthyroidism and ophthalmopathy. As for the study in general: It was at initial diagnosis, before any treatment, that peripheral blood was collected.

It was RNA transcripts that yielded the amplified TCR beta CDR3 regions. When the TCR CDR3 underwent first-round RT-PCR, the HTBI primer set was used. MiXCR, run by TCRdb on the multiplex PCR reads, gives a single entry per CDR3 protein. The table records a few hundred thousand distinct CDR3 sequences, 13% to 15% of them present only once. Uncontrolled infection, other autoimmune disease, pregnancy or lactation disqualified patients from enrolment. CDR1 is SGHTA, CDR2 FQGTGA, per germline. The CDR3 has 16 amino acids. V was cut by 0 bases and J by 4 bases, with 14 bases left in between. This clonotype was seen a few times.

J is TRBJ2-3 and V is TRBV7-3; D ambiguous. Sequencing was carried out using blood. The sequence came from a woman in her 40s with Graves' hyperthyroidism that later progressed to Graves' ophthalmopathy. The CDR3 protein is CASSLTATIRSDTQYF. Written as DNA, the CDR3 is TGTGCCAGCAGCTTAACGGCTACCATTAGATCAGATACGCAGTATTTT. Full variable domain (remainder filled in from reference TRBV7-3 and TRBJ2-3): GAGVSQTPSNKVTEKGKYVELRCDPISGHTALYWYRQSLGQGPEFLIYFQGTGAADDSGLPNDRFFAVRPEGSVSTLKIQRTERGDSAVYLCASSLTATIRSDTQYFGPGTRLTVL.